The 18 T cell receptor beta chains below all came from one sample that was sequenced in a study of shared clonotypes between healthy human individuals (TCRdb year 2020). Libraries came from the immunoSEQ multiplex PCR assay. TCRdb obtained this table from immuneACCESS and retained in-frame rearrangements with V and J assigned. These tables miss some clones; where compared with another copy, unresolved V genes account for less than half of the shortfall, and the remainder is unexplained. Counted in this sample were around 700,000 clones; roughly 78% of them appeared once. Together, the top ten hold approximately 2% of the sample. Sample: memory CD4+ T cells sorted from blood. Per the publication, the cell subset or site label means: CD45RA-negative fraction. Every receptor here comes from a woman in her 30s in good health.

This rearrangement joins TRBV29-1 to TRBJ2-2, with D possibly being TRBD1 (6 bases). Germline V CDR1 and CDR2: SQVTM, ANQGSEA. This CDR3 spans 14 amino acids. V shed 3 bases and J shed 5 bases, with 13 bases lying between them. The CDR3 DNA reads as TGCAGCGTTGACGTACAGGGTCGGACCGGGGAGCTGTTTTTT. It specifies CSVDVQGRTGELFF.

V gene TRBV29-1 combines with J gene TRBJ2-7; D assignment may be TRBD1 or TRBD2 (7 bases each). The germline V gene encodes CDR1 SQVTM and CDR2 ANQGSEA. CDR3 size: 14 residues. Between the trimmed V and J ends, which lost 6 bases and 4 bases, there was a span of 19 bases. The CDR3 loop is CSVAPGRGRYEQYF. Written as DNA, the CDR3 is TGCAGCGTCGCACCAGGGAGGGGGCGGTACGAGCAGTACTTC.

This sequence joins TRBV7-9 and TRBJ2-2; 9 bases line up with TRBD2. The CDR3 totals 15 residues. Germline values: CDR1 SEHNR, CDR2 FQNEAQ (reference sequence). V shed 5 bases, J shed 6 bases, and the junction held 7 bases outside the gene matches. The CDR3 DNA follows: TGTGCCAGCAGCCTTAGCGGGGGTGTTCCCGGGGAGCTGTTTTTT. Translated, it gives CASSLSGGVPGELFF. Drawing the rest from reference TRBV7-9 and TRBJ2-2, the complete variable domain is DTGVSQNPRHKITKRGQNVTFRCDPISEHNRLYWYRQTLGQGPEFLTYFQNEAQLEKSRLLSDRFSAERPKGSFSTLEIQRTEQGDSAMYLCASSLSGGVPGELFFGEGSRLTVL.

This clone was seen a single time. The CDR3 is CASSPHISSGNTIYF. The DNA for the CDR3 is TGTGCCAGCAGCCCTCACATTAGCTCTGGAAACACCATATATTTT. The chain combines TRBV9 with TRBJ1-3, with unresolved D. The germline gives CDR1 SGDLS, CDR2 YYNGEE. Trimming took 4 bases from V and 0 from J, leaving 11 bases between them. This CDR3 has 15 amino acids.

The V gene is TRBV5-1, the J gene TRBJ2-7; TRBD2 agrees at 8 bases. This CDR3 has 16 residues. V gave up 0 bases and J gave up 3 bases; unmatched junction bases: 8. CDR1 is SGHRS and CDR2 is YFSETQ in the germline V gene. In DNA form, the CDR3 reads TGCGCCAGCAGCTTGGGAGCGGGAGACATGGGCTACGAGCAGTACTTC. Its protein product is CASSLGAGDMGYEQYF.

The J gene is TRBJ1-5, the V gene TRBV27; D ambiguous. This CDR3 spans 13 amino acids. Germline V gene sequence: CDR1 MNHEY, CDR2 SMNVEV (reference sequence). Trimming cost V 3 bases and J 4 bases, with 7 bases left between them. The CDR3 spells CASSLTQNQPQHF. The CDR3 nucleotides are TGTGCCAGCAGTTTGACGCAGAATCAGCCCCAGCATTTT.

The chain has TRBV5-1 and TRBJ2-1, with a possible D match to TRBD1 (5 bases). The CDR3 totals 15 residues. V shed 4 bases and J shed 4 bases, with 15 bases lying between them. Germline V CDR1 and CDR2: SGHRS, YFSETQ. As DNA, the CDR3 is TGCGCCAGCAGCCCAGACAGTGATCTGTACAATGAGCAGTTCTTC. Its protein product is CASSPDSDLYNEQFF.

The V call is TRBV18, the J call TRBJ2-6; no reliable D call. The germline CDR1 and CDR2 sequences are KGHSH and LQKENI. Deletions cut 2 bases from V and 0 bases from J, with 8 bases between. This CDR3 is built from 16 residues. The CDR3 here is CASSPRHNSGANVLTF. The CDR3 DNA is TGTGCCAGCTCACCAAGGCACAACTCTGGGGCCAACGTCCTGACTTTC.

This chain uses TRBV15 with TRBJ1-1; 7 positions match TRBD1. CDR1 is LNHNV, CDR2 YYDKDF, per germline (reference sequence). The CDR3 spans 16 residues. With 0 bases clipped from V and 11 bases from J, the junction kept 15 bases outside the gene matches. CDR3 amino acids: CATSREPGQNQRRAFF. The CDR3 region has the DNA TGTGCCACCAGCAGAGAGCCGGGACAGAATCAAAGGAGGGCTTTCTTT.

The CDR3 DNA follows: TGTGCCAGCAGTTTCCTAACTAGTTTCGAGCAGTTCTTC. Translated: CASSFLTSFEQFF. The gene calls are TRBV28 and TRBJ2-1, with D maybe TRBD2 (5 bases). Trimming took off 3 bases at V and 10 bases at J, with 13 bases between the two ends. The CDR3 is made up of 13 amino acids. Looked up from germline, CDR1 is MDHEN and CDR2 is SYDVKM.

The chain uses TRBV20-1 and TRBJ2-7; no clear D. The CDR3 consists of 11 residues. Trimming removed 8 bases at V and 0 bases at J, with 8 bases between. Germline V gene lookup returns CDR1 DFQATT and CDR2 SNEGSKA (reference sequence). This CDR3 is CSTLPSYEQYF. CDR3 in DNA: TGCAGTACCCTACCCTCCTACGAGCAGTACTTC.

CDR3 in amino acids: CASSLPLGQGANEQFF. The CDR3 coding sequence is TGTGCCAGCAGTCTGCCGCTCGGACAGGGGGCGAATGAGCAGTTCTTC. The chain is built from TRBV28 and TRBJ2-1; 11 bases line up with TRBD1. Germline CDR1 reads MDHEN; CDR2 reads SYDVKM. V lost 5 bases, J lost 7 bases, and 10 bases stayed unmatched. CDR3 length equals 16 residues.

The V and J genes are TRBV19 and TRBJ1-5; 9 bases are a match to TRBD1. J gave up 4 bases and V 5 bases, and 3 bases lay outside the gene matches. The CDR3 covers 14 residues. Germline V gene data show CDR1 as LNHDA and CDR2 as SQIVND (reference sequence). CDR3 sequence: CASSPGQGNQPQHF. In nucleotides, the CDR3 is TGTGCCAGTAGTCCCGGACAGGGGAATCAGCCCCAGCATTTT.

The chain joins TRBV30 to TRBJ2-1; no clear D. Trimming removed 1 base from V and 8 bases from J, with 12 bases in between. This CDR3 has 13 residues. CDR1 and CDR2 (germline): GTSNPN, SVGIG (reference sequence). The CDR3 DNA is TGTGCCTGGAGTGAGTTAGTTAGATATGAGCAGTTCTTC. Its protein product is CAWSELVRYEQFF.

This clone was seen at least ten times. The chain has TRBV11-2 and TRBJ2-7, with 8 bases that match TRBD1. Germline V gene sequence: CDR1 SGHAT, CDR2 FQNNGV. Trimming at V came to 3 bases and at J to 3 bases, leaving 13 bases not matched to a gene. The CDR3 runs 17 residues. The CDR3, as DNA: TGTGCCAGCAGCTTGGGGATTGTATTTACAGGGGGCTACGAGCAGTACTTC. This sequence encodes CASSLGIVFTGGYEQYF.

This clone was detected once. The chain has TRBV5-1 and TRBJ2-7, with 12 bases matching TRBD1. Germline V gene data show CDR1 as SGHRS and CDR2 as YFSETQ. The CDR3 totals 14 residues. Trimming at V came to 6 bases and at J to 6 bases, leaving 7 bases not matched to a gene. The CDR3 sequence is CASNPGTGGSEQYF. In nucleotides, the CDR3 is TGCGCCAGCAACCCCGGGACAGGGGGCTCCGAGCAGTACTTC. Based on the CDR3 plus reference TRBV5-1 and TRBJ2-7, the full variable domain is KAGVTQTPRYLIKTRGQQVTLSCSPISGHRSVSWYQQTPGQGLQFLFEYFSETQRNKGNFPGRFSGRQFSNSRSEMNVSTLELGDSALYLCASNPGTGGSEQYFGPGTRLTVT.

The CDR3 loop reads CAISDSNLGETQYF. The CDR3 DNA follows: TGTGCCATCAGTGACTCTAACCTAGGGGAGACCCAGTACTTC. This chain uses TRBV10-3 with TRBJ2-5; no clear D. Looked up from germline, CDR1 is ENHRY and CDR2 is SYGVKD. The CDR3 has 14 residues. V gave up 3 bases and J gave up 5 bases, with 13 bases separating them.

This chain uses TRBV11-3 with TRBJ1-1; no definite D call. CDR3 size: 13 residues. Germline V CDR1 and CDR2: SGHNT, YENEEA. Trimming took off 3 bases at V and 1 base at J, with 6 bases between the two ends. The CDR3 is CASSFSGNTEAFF. Here the CDR3 DNA reads TGTGCCAGCAGCTTTTCAGGGAACACTGAAGCTTTCTTT.